One T cell receptor (beta chain) is described in this entry. Its antigen remains unidentified. One base away there is no much larger clone; base qualities are not given. CD8 naive samples were obtained by positive selection for CCR7 among CD45RO-negative cells, yielding a CD45RA+CCR7+ population from which TemRA cells were excluded. The donors were healthy, HIV-negative adults with no recently reported acute infections or vaccinations. Every donor was a Caucasian adult living in Nashville, Tennessee, USA. After blood collection by leukapheresis, PBMCs were isolated using Ficoll-Histopaque density gradient centrifugation and then cryopreserved in the vapor phase of liquid nitrogen. Purity and quantity of every magnetically sorted T cell population were checked by analytical flow cytometry. Each sorted fraction had its genomic DNA isolated and then quantified by UV absorbance on a Nanodrop 2000c. This record belongs to a study of shared clonotypes between healthy human individuals (dated by TCRdb to 2020 to 2021). In the study overall: The cohort included three men and a couple of women between 18 and 49 years of age. Blood TCR repertoires of a handful of healthy adults were deeply sequenced to estimate repertoire size and the extent of clonotype sharing between individuals. Per donor, three plates each were used for CD4 naive and CD4 memory, two for CD8 naive, and one for CD8 memory. Different laboratories and diverse techniques were used to prepare libraries and sequence TCR repertoires, to increase sequencing depth and limit assay-specific biases. Per donor, leukapheresis produced somewhere between about 0.85 and 9.5 billion PBMCs. What the research found in general, with its limitations: Sampling was restricted to blood, and TCR repertoires in tissue are likely to differ from TCR repertoires in blood. The small number of donors limited the genetic and exposure-history diversity represented. Compared with non-shared clonotypes, the clonotypes found in all four sorted-subset donors had higher generation probabilities. Larger estimated clonotype richness was generally found for naive subsets than for memory subsets. Pairwise subsampling led to the expectation that sequencing depth would affect the degree of clonotype sharing among donors. Even with the large sequencing depth, rarefaction of the sorted-subset datasets indicated that sequencing was incomplete. Sharing across several donors was observed for about 5% of naive CD4, over 3% of naive CD8, 2% to 2.5% of memory CD4, and less than 0.45% of memory CD8 clonotypes.

Using the deep immunoSEQ assay, TCR CDR3 regions were amplified from genomic DNA by multiplex PCR. Extracted genomic DNA from each cell subset was spread evenly across all wells of several immunoSEQ 96-well plates, with each plate serving as a replicate. Each replicate PCR for sorted subsets received about 180 ng genomic DNA, equal to roughly 30,000 T cell genomes. Purified libraries were measured with a Qubit 3.0 fluorometer, size-checked on a Bioanalyzer 2100, and measured again with the KAPA Library Quantification kit. Each immunoSEQ 96-well plate was sequenced on its own single-read 150-cycle Illumina NextSeq 550 flow cell. From the authors' description of their analysis: Because only junctional sequences without quality scores were contained in the immunoSEQ output, filtering matching that applied to full-length reads could not be performed. To assign V/J genes and CDR3, sequences were annotated against IMGT germline references using PyIR, a Python wrapper for IgBLAST v1.9. Reads were removed for weak V/J assignments (E-value above 1e-6), missing CDR3, stop codons, out-of-frame junctions, or ambiguous translated residues. V3J clonotypes were defined by identical inferred V gene, J gene, and CDR3 amino acid sequence. Percentage overlap between repertoires was calculated by dividing the number of shared unique clonotypes by the size of the smaller repertoire. Richness of each repertoire was evaluated using RTK rarefaction, the Chao1 estimator, and Recon v2.1 estimates of unobserved clonotypes. For all TCRbeta clonotypes obtained by the gDNA method from a few donors, generation probabilities were computed with OLGA. TCRdb stores this immuneACCESS table with in-frame sequences only. Part of the clones is absent; in the studies checked, under half of the shortfall reflects unresolved V genes, and no reason is known for the rest. The V and J calls and clone size come from that table; D and trimming were worked out from the DNA. This sample lists about 2.2 million clones; approximately 94% were detected once. The ten largest clones capture 1.5% to 2% of the sample.

According to the germline V gene, CDR1 reads SGHAT and CDR2 reads FQNNGV. The CDR3 sequence holds 17 residues, the cysteine and phenylalanine included. The kept DNA is CDR3 alone, 51 bases in frame from the first base. Deletion took 5 bases off V and 5 bases off J, with a span of 24 bases between the germline ends. The sequenced material came from naive CD8+ T cells from PBMCs. Reading the label with the study, this specimen's cell subset or site is: CD45RA+CCR7+. The TCR sequence derives from a man younger than 35 in good health. Some clones in this sample may be carry-over from other donors' samples. Recombination connected TRBV11-2 to TRBJ1-2; the best D guess is TRBD1, with 6 bases matching. The nucleotides read TGTGCCAGCAGCCACAGACAGGAACTGCGGTCGGGATATGGCTACACCTTC. This sequence encodes CASSHRQELRSGYGYTF.